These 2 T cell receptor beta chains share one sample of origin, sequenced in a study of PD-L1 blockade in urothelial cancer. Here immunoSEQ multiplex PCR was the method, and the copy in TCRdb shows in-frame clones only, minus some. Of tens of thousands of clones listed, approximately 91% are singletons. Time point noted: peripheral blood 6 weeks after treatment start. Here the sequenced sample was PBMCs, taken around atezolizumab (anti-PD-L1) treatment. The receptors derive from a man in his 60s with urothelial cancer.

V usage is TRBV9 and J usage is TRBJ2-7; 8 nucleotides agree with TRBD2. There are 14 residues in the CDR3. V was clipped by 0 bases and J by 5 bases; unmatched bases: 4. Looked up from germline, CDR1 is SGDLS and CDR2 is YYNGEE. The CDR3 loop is CASSVDGSGNEQYF. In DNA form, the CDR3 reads TGTGCCAGCAGCGTAGACGGTAGCGGGAACGAGCAGTACTTC.

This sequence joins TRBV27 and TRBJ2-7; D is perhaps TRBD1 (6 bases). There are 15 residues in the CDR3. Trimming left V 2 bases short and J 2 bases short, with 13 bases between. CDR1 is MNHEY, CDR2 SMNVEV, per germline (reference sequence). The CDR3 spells CASSLISDRAYEQYF. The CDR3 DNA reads TGTGCCAGCAGTTTAATTTCGGACAGAGCCTACGAGCAGTACTTC.